The 9 T cell receptor beta chains below all came from one sample that was sequenced in a study of T cells in Graves' hyperthyroidism and ophthalmopathy. Amplified TCR beta CDR3 regions derived from RNA transcripts. When the TCR CDR3 underwent first-round RT-PCR, the HTBI primer set was used. TCRdb reanalysed the multiplex PCR reads using MiXCR and keeps one entry per CDR3 protein. Of some 620,000 distinct CDR3 sequences in the sample, 16% were seen once. The sequencing input was blood. Receptors originate from a woman in her thirties with Graves' hyperthyroidism.

In its sample, this clonotype was seen many times. V usage is TRBV7-8 and J usage is TRBJ2-5, with D tentatively TRBD1 (5 bases). V lost 1 base and J lost 4, with 16 bases in between. Germline values: CDR1 SGHVS, CDR2 FQNEAQ. CDR3 length equals 16 residues. CDR3 protein: CASSLEQALMGETQYF. The CDR3 region has the DNA TGTGCCAGCAGCTTAGAACAGGCCCTTATGGGAGAGACCCAGTACTTC.

This clonotype was counted between two and nine times. The V gene is TRBV14, the J gene TRBJ1-1; D might be TRBD1 (6 bases). Germline values: CDR1 SGHDN, CDR2 FVKESK. With 3 bases removed from V and 7 bases from J, the gap between germline ends came to 15 bases. The CDR3 consists of 14 residues. CDR3 in amino acids: CASSHDGQLFEAFF. DNA for the CDR3: TGTGCCAGCAGCCACGATGGACAGCTATTTGAAGCTTTCTTT.

This clonotype appeared a few times. V and J are TRBV5-1 and TRBJ1-3; 7 nucleotides agree with TRBD1. V was pared by 5 bases and J by 2 bases, with 10 bases of the junction left unmatched. Germline CDR1 SGHRS, CDR2 YFSETQ. The CDR3 has 16 amino acids. The CDR3 DNA follows: TGCGCCAGCAGACAGGGGACCACCCTGACTGGAAACACCATATATTTT. This gives the protein CASRQGTTLTGNTIYF.

This clonotype occurred a few times. This rearrangement joins TRBV28 to TRBJ1-2; weak D call: TRBD1 (6 bases). V was trimmed by 6 bases and J by 4 bases, leaving 15 bases between them. The CDR3 has 14 residues. In germline, CDR1 is MDHEN, CDR2 SYDVKM. The CDR3 region has the DNA TGTGCCAGCAGAGTTACGGGGGCTGGCTATGGCTACACCTTC. It is translated as CASRVTGAGYGYTF.

This clonotype was counted ten times or more. The chain is built from TRBV18 and TRBJ2-1; possible D gene TRBD2, 6 bases. The CDR3 consists of 13 residues. Trimming took off 3 bases at V and 7 bases at J, with 10 bases between the two ends. Per the germline V gene, CDR1 is KGHSH and CDR2 is LQKENI. CDR3 sequence (DNA): TGTGCCAGCTCACCGGCTCTAGCGAATGAGCAGTTCTTC. It codes for CASSPALANEQFF.

This clonotype was found many times. This chain uses TRBV27 with TRBJ1-6; D gene uncertain. This CDR3 is 16 amino acids long. Trimming took off 7 bases at V and 3 bases at J, with 16 bases between the two ends. Germline CDR1 is MNHEY and CDR2 is SMNVEV (reference sequence). The CDR3 DNA is TGTGCCAGCACCCTGCGACCGAACAACTATAATTCACCCCTCCACTTT. It is translated as CASTLRPNNYNSPLHF.

This clonotype has at least ten counts. CDR3 region: CSATLAGGSYNEQFF. The CDR3 nucleotides are TGCAGTGCAACCCTAGCGGGGGGCTCCTACAATGAGCAGTTCTTC. The chain recombines TRBV20-1 with TRBJ2-1; 11 bases match TRBD2. The germline CDR1 and CDR2 sequences are DFQATT and SNEGSKA (reference sequence). The CDR3 covers 15 residues. V lost 6 bases and J lost 0; bases outside the gene matches: 4.

This clonotype has just a few counts. The chain recombines TRBV7-3 with TRBJ2-1; a weak D match, TRBD1 (6 bases). Trimming stripped 5 bases from V and 4 bases from J, with 15 bases between. Germline V gene lookup returns CDR1 SGHTA and CDR2 FQGTGA. This CDR3 comprises 15 residues. The CDR3 DNA follows: TGTGCCAGCAGCCTCGGACAAACAGGGTACAATGAGCAGTTCTTC. It is translated as CASSLGQTGYNEQFF.

This clonotype was picked up a small number of times. V usage is TRBV29-1 and J usage is TRBJ2-7; 9 bases are a match to TRBD1. The CDR3 has 19 amino acids. The V gene end was trimmed by 0 bases and the J gene end by 3 bases; junction bases not matched to a gene: 18. Germline loops: CDR1 SQVTM, CDR2 ANQGSEA. CDR3 loop: CSVEEEDRGGPGVYYEQYF. CDR3 coding DNA: TGCAGCGTTGAAGAAGAGGACAGGGGTGGGCCAGGGGTATACTACGAGCAGTACTTC.